These 23 T cell receptor beta chains originate from one sample sequenced in a study of control samples from healthy donors and cancer patients. Clones were sequenced by immunoSEQ multiplex PCR, and TCRdb holds only the in-frame ones, with some missing. The table includes over 90,000 clones, around 88% detected once. The material sequenced was PBMCs. The source is a man aged 55 to 70 with lung cancer.

The genes are TRBV6-2 or TRBV6-3 and TRBJ1-4; the D is unclear. V lost 5 bases to trimming and J lost 8 bases, with 6 bases between them. CDR1 is MNHEY, CDR2 SVGEGT, per germline. This CDR3 is 11 amino acids long. The CDR3 DNA is TGTGCCAGCAGTCAAAACGAAAAACTGTTTTTT. This gives the protein CASSQNEKLFF.

The chain joins TRBV5-1 to TRBJ1-1, with D possibly being TRBD1 (6 bases). Deletions cut 1 base from V and 4 bases from J, with 11 bases between. Looked up from germline, CDR1 is SGHRS and CDR2 is YFSETQ. There are 14 residues in the CDR3. The CDR3 DNA sequence: TGCGCCAGCAGCTTGCGGGGGGCTGGCACTGAAGCTTTCTTT. Protein: CASSLRGAGTEAFF.

The chain joins TRBV6-6 to TRBJ2-7; D might be TRBD1 (5 bases). CDR3 length: 13 residues. Germline-derived CDR1 and CDR2 are MNHNY and SVGAGI (reference sequence). V was trimmed by 3 bases and J by 2 bases, leaving 8 bases between them. The CDR3 region has the DNA TGTGCCAGCAGTTATTTGGACACCTACGAGCAGTACTTC. This encodes CASSYLDTYEQYF.

The V and J genes are TRBV5-6 and TRBJ2-5; 10 nucleotides match TRBD2. CDR3 length: 17 residues. J was trimmed by 0 bases and V by 0 bases; bases with no gene match: 5. Germline V lookup: CDR1 SGHDT, CDR2 YYEEEE. The CDR3 sequence: CASSLALAGANQETQYF. The DNA of the CDR3 is TGTGCCAGCAGCTTGGCCCTAGCGGGGGCGAACCAAGAGACCCAGTACTTC.

The rearrangement links TRBV6-6 to TRBJ1-1; 9 nucleotides agree with TRBD1. The V segment lost 4 bases and the J segment 4 bases; nucleotides outside the gene matches: 4. Germline-derived CDR1 and CDR2 are MNHNY and SVGAGI (reference sequence). This CDR3 contains 14 residues. This chain's CDR3 is CASSSLTGGTEAFF. The CDR3 nucleotides read TGTGCCAGCAGTTCCTTGACAGGGGGCACTGAAGCTTTCTTT.

This sequence joins TRBV10-1 and TRBJ2-2, with 8 nucleotides matching TRBD2. Looked up from germline, CDR1 is WNHNN and CDR2 is SYGVQD (reference sequence). The junction had 11 bases not matched to a gene; V was cut back by 8 bases and J by 6 bases. This CDR3 is built from 15 residues. In DNA form, the CDR3 reads TGCGCCAGCCGTTCGGGAGGGTATGCCGCCGGGGAGCTGTTTTTT. It specifies CASRSGGYAAGELFF.

The chain uses TRBV6-5 and TRBJ1-2; D is unresolved. This CDR3 comprises 13 residues. Trimming removed 6 bases from V and 8 bases from J, with 16 bases in between. Germline V gene data show CDR1 as MNHEY and CDR2 as SVGAGI. Here the CDR3 DNA reads TGTGCCAGCAGCCGCACAGCAATTTTGGGCTACACCTTC. Its translation: CASSRTAILGYTF.

V and J are TRBV30 and TRBJ1-1, with D tentatively TRBD1 (5 bases). The germline V gene has CDR1 GTSNPN and CDR2 SVGIG (reference sequence). The CDR3 runs to 16 residues. Between the trimmed V and J ends, which lost 0 bases and 2 bases, there was a span of 16 bases. The DNA for the CDR3 is TGTGCCTGGAGTGTGAAAGGGGCAAGGGAAAACACTGAAGCTTTCTTT. Its translation is CAWSVKGARENTEAFF.

The rearrangement uses TRBV5-1 and TRBJ1-2; 7 positions agree with TRBD1. Germline-derived CDR1 and CDR2 are SGHRS and YFSETQ. The CDR3 loop spans 14 amino acids. The J segment lost 5 bases and the V segment lost 3 bases, leaving 7 bases of the junction unmatched. The CDR3 coding sequence is TGCGCCAGCAGCTCCGGAGAGACAGGGTATGGCTACACCTTC. Amino acid sequence: CASSSGETGYGYTF.

The J gene is TRBJ1-5, the V gene TRBV5-4; no clear D. Germline V lookup: CDR1 SGHNT, CDR2 YYREEE (reference sequence). Deletions cut 4 bases from V and 1 base from J, with 9 bases between. The CDR3 spans 14 residues. The CDR3 spells CASSPAGSNQPQHF. CDR3 in DNA: TGTGCCAGCAGCCCCGCCGGAAGCAATCAGCCCCAGCATTTT.

The chain carries TRBV4-2 and TRBJ1-2; unclear D gene. Trimming removed 1 base from V and 3 bases from J, with 9 bases in between. Germline CDR1 LGHNA, CDR2 YNFKEQ. The CDR3 is 14 residues long. The CDR3 region is CASSQVYADYGYTF. Written as DNA, the CDR3 is TGTGCCAGCAGCCAAGTATATGCAGACTATGGCTACACCTTC.

This chain links TRBV27 with TRBJ1-6, with 7 bases that match TRBD1. The CDR3 length is 17 residues. Germline CDR1 is MNHEY and CDR2 is SMNVEV (reference sequence). V lost 6 bases and J lost 8; bases outside the gene matches: 16. This CDR3 reads CASRGFTTGSFDSPLHF. CDR3 sequence (DNA): TGTGCCAGCAGGGGTTTTACGACAGGGTCGTTCGATTCACCCCTCCACTTT.

This chain joins TRBV6-5 and TRBJ1-2; possibly TRBD1 for D (6 bases). The V end was cut by 0 bases, the J end by 5 bases, with 16 bases between. The CDR3 is made up of 16 amino acids. CDR1 is MNHEY, CDR2 SVGAGI, per germline. Written as DNA, the CDR3 is TGTGCCAGCAGTTACTCGACACGGGGGCAAGGGTATGGCTACACCTTC. It encodes CASSYSTRGQGYGYTF.

The chain links TRBV11-3 to TRBJ2-3; TRBD1 agrees at 9 bases. Germline V gene sequence: CDR1 SGHNT, CDR2 YENEEA. V shed 5 bases and J 1 base; nucleotides not matched to a gene: 7. This CDR3 region has 16 residues. The CDR3 sequence: CASSPRGQGGTDTQYF. The CDR3, as DNA: TGTGCCAGCAGCCCTAGGGGACAGGGAGGCACAGATACGCAGTATTTT.

In its sample, this clone was seen a few times. The gene calls are TRBV24-1 and TRBJ2-3; TRBD1 matches 7 bases. V shed 4 bases and J 4 bases; nucleotides not matched to a gene: 10. This CDR3 contains 16 residues. Germline V gene sequence: CDR1 KGHDR, CDR2 SFDVKD. The CDR3 bases are TGTGCCACCAGTGAGCGCCATACAGGGGCGTCAGATACGCAGTATTTT. Encoded protein: CATSERHTGASDTQYF.

The chain is built from TRBV3-1 (or the pseudogene TRBV3-2) and TRBJ1-2, with D uncertain. The CDR3 has 12 amino acids. CDR1 and CDR2 (germline): LGHDT, YNNKEL (reference sequence). V shed 3 bases and J shed 2 bases, with 4 bases lying between them. The CDR3 DNA sequence: TGTGCCAGCAGCCACTTAAACTATGGCTACACCTTC. Translation gives CASSHLNYGYTF.

This clone was counted once. The V and J genes are TRBV3-1 (or the pseudogene TRBV3-2) and TRBJ1-6; 8 positions agree with TRBD1. In germline, CDR1 is LGHDT, CDR2 YNNKEL (reference sequence). With 1 base clipped from V and 10 bases from J, the junction kept 9 bases outside the gene matches. The CDR3 covers 16 residues. CDR3 nucleotides: TGTGCCAGCAGCCAAGGGGAGACAGGGGTTAGGTCACCCCTCCACTTT. It encodes CASSQGETGVRSPLHF.

The chain is built from TRBV6-1 and TRBJ2-5; D is unclear. Germline lookup yields CDR1 MNHNS and CDR2 SASEGT. CDR3 length: 12 residues. Deletions cut 3 bases from V and 4 bases from J, with 6 bases between. The CDR3 region is CASSDVGETQYF. DNA for the CDR3: TGTGCCAGCAGTGACGTGGGAGAGACCCAGTACTTC.

This chain connects TRBV6-5 to TRBJ2-3; no firm D call. The germline V and J ends were trimmed by 0 bases and 1 base, with 8 bases remaining between them. This CDR3 is 15 amino acids long. The V gene's germline CDR1 is MNHEY and CDR2 SVGAGI. The CDR3 reads CASSYSAMGTDTQYF. CDR3 DNA sequence: TGTGCCAGCAGTTACTCAGCTATGGGCACAGATACGCAGTATTTT.

The chain joins TRBV30 to TRBJ2-4, with 8 bases lining up with TRBD1. CDR1 GTSNPN and CDR2 SVGIG come from the germline V gene (reference sequence). CDR3 length equals 15 residues. V dropped 3 bases and J dropped 4; count of bases not matched to a gene: 8. The CDR3: CAWRPGTGGKNIQYF. The DNA for the CDR3 is TGTGCCTGGAGGCCCGGGACAGGAGGGAAAAACATTCAGTACTTC.

The rearrangement links TRBV10-2 to TRBJ2-5, with D perhaps TRBD1 (5 bases). The ends were cut back, 0 bases at V and 5 bases at J, with 13 bases in the middle. Per the germline V gene, CDR1 is WSHSY and CDR2 is SAAADI. CDR3 length: 15 residues. The CDR3 loop reads CASSESEGDWETQYF. DNA for the CDR3: TGCGCCAGCAGTGAGTCGGAAGGGGATTGGGAGACCCAGTACTTC.

This clone has a single count. The chain combines TRBV27 with TRBJ1-2, with a possible D match to TRBD1 (5 bases). The germline CDR1 and CDR2 sequences are MNHEY and SMNVEV (reference sequence). The V end lost 6 bases, the J end lost 2 bases, and 16 bases lay between the germline ends. The CDR3 has 15 amino acids. The CDR3 protein is CASSVWKGLNYGYTF. CDR3 in DNA: TGTGCCAGCAGCGTGTGGAAGGGGCTAAACTATGGCTACACCTTC.

This chain connects TRBV3-1 (or the pseudogene TRBV3-2) to TRBJ1-2; no definite D call. The length of the CDR3 is 14 residues. The germline gives CDR1 LGHDT, CDR2 YNNKEL (reference sequence). Trimming left V 1 base short and J 2 bases short, with 8 bases between. The CDR3 loop reads CASSQVQANYGYTF. The CDR3 region has the DNA TGTGCCAGCAGCCAAGTCCAGGCGAACTATGGCTACACCTTC.